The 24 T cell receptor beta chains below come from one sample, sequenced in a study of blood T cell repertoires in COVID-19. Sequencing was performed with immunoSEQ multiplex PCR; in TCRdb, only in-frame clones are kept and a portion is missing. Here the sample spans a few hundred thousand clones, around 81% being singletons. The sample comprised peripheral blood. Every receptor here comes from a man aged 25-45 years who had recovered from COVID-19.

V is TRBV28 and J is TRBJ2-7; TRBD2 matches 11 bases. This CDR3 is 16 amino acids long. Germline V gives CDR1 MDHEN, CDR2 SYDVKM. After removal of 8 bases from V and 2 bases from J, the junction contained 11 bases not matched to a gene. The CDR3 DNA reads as TGTGCCAGCCGGAGGCTAGCGGGGGGAAGGACCTACGAGCAGTACGTC. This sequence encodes CASRRLAGGRTYEQYV.

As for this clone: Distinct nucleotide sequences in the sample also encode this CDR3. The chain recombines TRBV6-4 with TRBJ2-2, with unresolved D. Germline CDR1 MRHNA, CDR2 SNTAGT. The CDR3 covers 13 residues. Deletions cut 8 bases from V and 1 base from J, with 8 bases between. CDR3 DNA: TGTGCCAGCTCGCCGGGGAACACCGGGGAGCTGTTTTTT. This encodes CASSPGNTGELFF.

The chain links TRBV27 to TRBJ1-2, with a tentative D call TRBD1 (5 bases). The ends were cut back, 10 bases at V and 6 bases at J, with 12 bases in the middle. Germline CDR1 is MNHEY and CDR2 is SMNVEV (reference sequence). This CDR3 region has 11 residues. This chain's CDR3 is CATTPGDGYTF. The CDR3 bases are TGTGCCACCACTCCGGGGGATGGCTACACCTTC.

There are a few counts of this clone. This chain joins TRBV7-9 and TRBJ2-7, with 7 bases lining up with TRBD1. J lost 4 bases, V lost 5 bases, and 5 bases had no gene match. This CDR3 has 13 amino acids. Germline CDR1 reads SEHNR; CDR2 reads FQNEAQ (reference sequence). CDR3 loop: CASSPDRAYEQYF. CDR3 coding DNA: TGTGCCAGCAGCCCAGACAGGGCTTACGAGCAGTACTTC.

The CDR3 reads CASSLSGGANGELFF. For the CDR3, the DNA is TGTGCCAGCAGTCTTAGCGGGGGGGCTAACGGGGAGCTGTTTTTT. V is TRBV6-6 and J is TRBJ2-2; 11 bases match TRBD2. Germline CDR1 is MNHNY and CDR2 is SVGAGI (reference sequence). CDR3 length: 15 amino acids. Losses at the gene ends were 5 bases for V and 7 bases for J; bases not matched to a gene: 6.

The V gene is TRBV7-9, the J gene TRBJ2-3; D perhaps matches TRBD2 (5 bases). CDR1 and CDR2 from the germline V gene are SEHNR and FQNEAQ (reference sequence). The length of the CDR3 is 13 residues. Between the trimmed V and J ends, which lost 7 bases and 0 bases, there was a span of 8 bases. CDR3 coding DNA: TGTGCCAGCACCCGGGGTAGCACAGATACGCAGTATTTT. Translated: CASTRGSTDTQYF.

The CDR3 reads CASSPTPTSGSYNEQFF. As DNA, the CDR3 is TGTGCCAGCAGCCCGACCCCCACATCGGGCTCCTACAATGAGCAGTTCTTC. This rearrangement joins TRBV5-8 to TRBJ2-1; D is undetermined. Germline CDR1 and CDR2: SGHTS and YDEGEE. The CDR3 loop spans 17 amino acids. The V and J ends lost 4 bases and 0 bases respectively, with 17 bases between them.

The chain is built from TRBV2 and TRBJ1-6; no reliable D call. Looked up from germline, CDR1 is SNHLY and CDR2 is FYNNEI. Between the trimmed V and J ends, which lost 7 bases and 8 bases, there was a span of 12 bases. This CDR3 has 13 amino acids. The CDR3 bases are TGTGCCAGCACCCAAAGTCAGGATTCACCCCTCCACTTT. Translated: CASTQSQDSPLHF. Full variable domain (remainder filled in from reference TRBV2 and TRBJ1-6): EPEVTQTPSHQVTQMGQEVILRCVPISNHLYFYWYRQILGQKVEFLVSFYNNEISEKSEIFDDQFSVERPDGSNFTLKIRSTKLEDSAMYFCASTQSQDSPLHFGNGTRLTVT.

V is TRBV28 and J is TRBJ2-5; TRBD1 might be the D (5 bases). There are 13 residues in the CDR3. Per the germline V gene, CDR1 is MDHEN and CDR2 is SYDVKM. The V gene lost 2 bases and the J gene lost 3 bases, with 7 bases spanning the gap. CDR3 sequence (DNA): TGTGCCAGCAGTTTAAACAGGAAAGAGACCCAGTACTTC. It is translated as CASSLNRKETQYF.

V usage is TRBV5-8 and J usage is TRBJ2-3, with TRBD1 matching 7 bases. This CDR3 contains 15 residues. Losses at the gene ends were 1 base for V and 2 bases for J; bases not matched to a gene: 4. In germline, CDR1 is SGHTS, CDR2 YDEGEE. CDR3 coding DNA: TGTGCCAGCAGCTTGACAGGGGAAAACACAGATACGCAGTATTTT. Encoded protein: CASSLTGENTDTQYF.

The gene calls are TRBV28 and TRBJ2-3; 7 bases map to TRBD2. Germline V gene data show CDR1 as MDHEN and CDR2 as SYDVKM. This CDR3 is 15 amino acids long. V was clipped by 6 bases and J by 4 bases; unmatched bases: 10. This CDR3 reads CASRRTGLSADTQYF. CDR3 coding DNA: TGTGCCAGCAGGCGTACGGGACTAAGCGCAGATACGCAGTATTTT.

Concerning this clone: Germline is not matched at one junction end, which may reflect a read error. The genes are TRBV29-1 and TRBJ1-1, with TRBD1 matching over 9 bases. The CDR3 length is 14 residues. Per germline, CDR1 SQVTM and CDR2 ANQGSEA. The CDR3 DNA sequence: TGCAGCGTAGAAGGCTCGGGACAGGGTACCGAAGCTTTCTTT. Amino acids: CSVEGSGQGTEAFF.

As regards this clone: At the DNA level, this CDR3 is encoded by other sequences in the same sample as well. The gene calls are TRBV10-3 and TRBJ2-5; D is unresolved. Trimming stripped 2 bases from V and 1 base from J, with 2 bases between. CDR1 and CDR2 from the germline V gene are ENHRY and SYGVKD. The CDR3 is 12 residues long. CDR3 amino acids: CAISELQETQYF. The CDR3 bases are TGTGCCATCAGTGAGCTCCAAGAGACCCAGTACTTC.

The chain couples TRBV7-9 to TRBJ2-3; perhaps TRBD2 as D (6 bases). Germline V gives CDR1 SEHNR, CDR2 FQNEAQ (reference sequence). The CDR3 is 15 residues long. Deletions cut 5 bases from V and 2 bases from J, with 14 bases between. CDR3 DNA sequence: TGTGCCAGCAGCGATCGGGGGAGCCCCACAGATACGCAGTATTTT. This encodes CASSDRGSPTDTQYF.

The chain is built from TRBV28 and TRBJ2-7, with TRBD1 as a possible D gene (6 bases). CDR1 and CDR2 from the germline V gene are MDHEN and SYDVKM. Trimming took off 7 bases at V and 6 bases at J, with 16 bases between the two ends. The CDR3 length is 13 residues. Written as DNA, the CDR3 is TGTGCCAGCACTCCGGACAGCAGTCTCGAGCAGTACGTC. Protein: CASTPDSSLEQYV.

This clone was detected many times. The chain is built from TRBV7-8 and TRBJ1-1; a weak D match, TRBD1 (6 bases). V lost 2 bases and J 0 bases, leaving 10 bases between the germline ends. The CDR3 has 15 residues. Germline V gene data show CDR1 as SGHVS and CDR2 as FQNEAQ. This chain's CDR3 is CASSLPGQLNTEAFF. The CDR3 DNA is TGTGCCAGCAGCTTACCGGGACAACTGAACACTGAAGCTTTCTTT.

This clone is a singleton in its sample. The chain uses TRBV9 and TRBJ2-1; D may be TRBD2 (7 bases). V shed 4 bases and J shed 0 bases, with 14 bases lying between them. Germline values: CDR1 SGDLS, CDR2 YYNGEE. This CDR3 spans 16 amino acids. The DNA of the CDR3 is TGTGCCAGCAGCCACTTCGCGGGGGCCTCCTACAATGAGCAGTTCTTC. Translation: CASSHFAGASYNEQFF.

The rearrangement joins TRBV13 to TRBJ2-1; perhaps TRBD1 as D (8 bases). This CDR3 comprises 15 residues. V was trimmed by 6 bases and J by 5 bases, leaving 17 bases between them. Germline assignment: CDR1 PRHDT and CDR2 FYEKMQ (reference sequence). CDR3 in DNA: TGTGCCAGCAGGCCGGGGGGACAGGTGGACAATGAGCAGTTCTTC. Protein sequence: CASRPGGQVDNEQFF. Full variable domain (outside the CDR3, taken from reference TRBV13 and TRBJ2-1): AAGVIQSPRHLIKEKRETATLKCYPIPRHDTVYWYQQGPGQDPQFLISFYEKMQSDKGSIPDRFSAQQFSDYHSELNMSSLELGDSALYFCASRPGGQVDNEQFFGPGTRLTVL.

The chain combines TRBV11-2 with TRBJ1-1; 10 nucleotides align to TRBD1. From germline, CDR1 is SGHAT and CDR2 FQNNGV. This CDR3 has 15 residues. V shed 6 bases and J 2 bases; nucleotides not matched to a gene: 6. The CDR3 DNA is TGTGCCAGCAGTCGGATGACAGGGGGCAACACTGAAGCTTTCTTT. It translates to CASSRMTGGNTEAFF.

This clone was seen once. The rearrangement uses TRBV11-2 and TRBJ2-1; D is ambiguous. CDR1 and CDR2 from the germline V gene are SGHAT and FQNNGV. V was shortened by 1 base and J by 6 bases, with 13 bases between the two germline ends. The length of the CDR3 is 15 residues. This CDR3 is CASSLVSPWANEQFF. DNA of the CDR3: TGTGCCAGCAGCTTAGTTTCCCCGTGGGCCAATGAGCAGTTCTTC.

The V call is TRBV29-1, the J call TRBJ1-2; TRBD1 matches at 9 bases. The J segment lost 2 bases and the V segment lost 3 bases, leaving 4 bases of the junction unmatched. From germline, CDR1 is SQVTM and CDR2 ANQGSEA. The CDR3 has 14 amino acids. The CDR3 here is CSVEPGQGNYGYTF. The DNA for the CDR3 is TGCAGCGTTGAGCCGGGACAGGGAAACTATGGCTACACCTTC. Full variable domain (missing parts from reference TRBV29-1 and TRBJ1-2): SAVISQKPSRDICQRGTSLTIQCQVDSQVTMMFWYRQQPGQSLTLIATANQGSEATYESGFVIDKFPISRPNLTFSTLTVSNMSPEDSSIYLCSVEPGQGNYGYTFGSGTRLTVV.

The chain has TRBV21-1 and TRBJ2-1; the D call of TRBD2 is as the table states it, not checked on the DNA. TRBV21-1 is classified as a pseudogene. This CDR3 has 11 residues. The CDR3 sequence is CAASGLSEQFF. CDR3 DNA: TGTGCGGCGTCGGGGTTAAGTGAGCAGTTCTTC.

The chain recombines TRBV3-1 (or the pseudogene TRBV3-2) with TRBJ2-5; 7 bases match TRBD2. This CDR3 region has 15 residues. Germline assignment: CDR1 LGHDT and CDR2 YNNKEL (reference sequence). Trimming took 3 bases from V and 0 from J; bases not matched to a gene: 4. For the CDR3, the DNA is TGTGCCAGCAGCCAGGGGGACTACCACCAAGAGACCCAGTACTTC. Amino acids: CASSQGDYHQETQYF.

In nucleotides, the CDR3 is TGCGCCAGCAGCTCTTTACAGGGAACCTATGGCTACACCTTC. It is translated as CASSSLQGTYGYTF. The chain recombines TRBV5-1 with TRBJ1-2; D is possibly TRBD1 (6 bases). The CDR3 has 14 residues. Germline V lookup: CDR1 SGHRS, CDR2 YFSETQ. The V end lost 3 bases, the J end lost 4 bases, and 13 bases lay between the germline ends. Looking up the rest from reference TRBV5-1 and TRBJ1-2 gives the full variable domain: KAGVTQTPRYLIKTRGQQVTLSCSPISGHRSVSWYQQTPGQGLQFLFEYFSETQRNKGNFPGRFSGRQFSNSRSEMNVSTLELGDSALYLCASSSLQGTYGYTFGSGTRLTVV.